Listed here are 28 T cell receptor beta chains from one sample, sequenced in a study of technical replicates of blood from several donors. The assay was immunoSEQ multiplex PCR, and TCRdb's table has in-frame clones only and misses some. Counted here are 85,000 to 100,000 clones, approximately 95% occurring once; the ten biggest clones make up 0.26%. Sequencing was done on a sample of T cells isolated from PBMCs. The receptors were sampled from a human donor in good health.

This clone was seen once. The gene calls are TRBV7-2 and TRBJ1-5; no clear D. V lost 1 base to trimming and J lost 7 bases, with 11 bases between them. The germline V gene encodes CDR1 SGHTA and CDR2 FQGNSA. The CDR3 spans 14 residues. The CDR3 DNA reads as TGTGCCAGCAGCTTAGGCACCGGGTGGCAGCCCCAGCATTTT. Its translation is CASSLGTGWQPQHF.

The chain couples TRBV7-9 to TRBJ1-5, with 8 bases identical to TRBD1. The CDR3 spans 15 residues. CDR1 is SEHNR, CDR2 FQNEAQ, per germline (reference sequence). The V gene end was trimmed by 5 bases and the J gene end by 1 base; junction bases not matched to a gene: 4. DNA for the CDR3: TGTGCCAGCAGCCCGACAGGGGAGAGCAATCAGCCCCAGCATTTT. Its translation is CASSPTGESNQPQHF. The complete variable domain, with remaining parts taken from reference TRBV7-9 and TRBJ1-5, reads DTGVSQNPRHKITKRGQNVTFRCDPISEHNRLYWYRQTLGQGPEFLTYFQNEAQLEKSRLLSDRFSAERPKGSFSTLEIQRTEQGDSAMYLCASSPTGESNQPQHFGDGTRLSIL.

The J gene is TRBJ2-1, the V gene TRBV19; 10 bases fit TRBD2. V lost 2 bases to trimming and J lost 10 bases; unmatched junction nucleotides: 8. The CDR3 is 15 residues long. CDR1 LNHDA and CDR2 SQIVND come from the germline V gene (reference sequence). CDR3 nucleotides: TGTGCCAGTAGTATACTAGCGGGAGCTGTCGACGAGCAGTTCTTC. Its translation is CASSILAGAVDEQFF.

The chain couples TRBV15 to TRBJ2-7; 7 nucleotides line up with TRBD1. With V trimmed by 3 bases and J by 7 bases, 12 bases remained unmatched. CDR1 is LNHNV, CDR2 YYDKDF, per germline (reference sequence). The CDR3 spans 15 residues. CDR3 sequence (DNA): TGTGCCACCAGCAGGGGCACAGGGGCTTTTGAGGAGCAGTACTTC. This translates into CATSRGTGAFEEQYF.

A few counts support this clone. Here the CDR3 DNA reads TGTGCCAGCAGTGAAACGACAGGCCTGAACACTGAAGCTTTCTTT. Protein product: CASSETTGLNTEAFF. This chain connects TRBV28 to TRBJ1-1; a weak D match, TRBD1 (6 bases). This CDR3 spans 15 amino acids. Deletions cut 5 bases from V and 0 bases from J, with 13 bases between. Germline-derived CDR1 and CDR2 are MDHEN and SYDVKM.

The J gene is TRBJ2-7, the V gene TRBV27, with D perhaps matching TRBD2 (5 bases). V dropped 3 bases and J dropped 6 bases, with 15 bases sitting between them. The CDR3 runs 14 residues. Germline V lookup: CDR1 MNHEY, CDR2 SMNVEV (reference sequence). Here the CDR3 DNA reads TGTGCCAGCAGTTTGGTTCTAGCCTCGTCCGAGCAGTACTTC. Its translation is CASSLVLASSEQYF.

The rearrangement links TRBV5-1 to TRBJ2-5; D might be TRBD1 (5 bases). With 3 bases removed from V and 3 bases from J, the gap between germline ends came to 15 bases. The germline V gene encodes CDR1 SGHRS and CDR2 YFSETQ. The CDR3 is made up of 15 amino acids. CDR3 residues: CASSWGVGREETQYF. Here the CDR3 DNA reads TGCGCCAGCAGCTGGGGTGTTGGCAGGGAAGAGACCCAGTACTTC.

The chain has TRBV5-1 and TRBJ2-2; 7 bases match TRBD2. The CDR3 runs 15 residues. Trimming removed 0 bases from V and 8 bases from J; junction bases left unmatched: 7. CDR1 and CDR2 (germline): SGHRS, YFSETQ. CDR3 sequence reads: CASSLDPNGRGELFF. Here the CDR3 DNA reads TGCGCCAGCAGCTTGGACCCCAACGGGAGGGGGGAGCTGTTTTTT.

This chain connects TRBV6-6 to TRBJ1-2, with 7 bases lining up with TRBD1. The CDR3 runs to 16 residues. V lost 4 bases, J lost 2 bases, and 10 bases stayed unmatched. CDR1 and CDR2 (germline): MNHNY, SVGAGI (reference sequence). The CDR3 coding sequence is TGTGCCAGCAGTTTCCCCCCGGGACAGAGAAACTATGGCTACACCTTC. Its translation: CASSFPPGQRNYGYTF.

This clone has a single count. V is TRBV25-1 and J is TRBJ2-3, with TRBD2 as a possible D gene (5 bases). The CDR3 contains 16 residues. Trimming left V 5 bases short and J 2 bases short, with 17 bases between. From germline, CDR1 is MGHDK and CDR2 SYGVNS. In DNA form, the CDR3 reads TGTGCCAGCAGTCCCTTGTTAAGCGGAGCCACAGATACGCAGTATTTT. Translated: CASSPLLSGATDTQYF.

V is TRBV4-1 and J is TRBJ2-1, with D unclear. The CDR3 spans 15 residues. Germline V lookup: CDR1 MGHRA, CDR2 YSYEKL. The V and J ends lost 6 bases and 0 bases respectively, with 12 bases between them. CDR3 bases: TGCGCCAGCAGGAGCGAGACGGTCTCCTACAATGAGCAGTTCTTC. Translated, it gives CASRSETVSYNEQFF.

The chain couples TRBV9 to TRBJ1-2; perhaps TRBD1 as D (5 bases). This CDR3 has 12 amino acids. The germline V and J ends were trimmed by 4 bases and 14 bases, with 18 bases remaining between them. Germline V gives CDR1 SGDLS, CDR2 YYNGEE. In nucleotides, the CDR3 is TGTGCCAGCAGCCCGTCGACAGTCGAAGCGACCTTC. This translates into CASSPSTVEATF.

The rearrangement links TRBV7-9 to TRBJ2-1, with 8 bases matching TRBD2. Trimming at V came to 3 bases and at J to 8 bases, leaving 3 bases not matched to a gene. CDR3 length: 13 residues. The germline gives CDR1 SEHNR, CDR2 FQNEAQ (reference sequence). As DNA, the CDR3 is TGTGCCAGCAGCTTGGGGCGGGGGGATGAGCAGTTCTTC. Its translation is CASSLGRGDEQFF.

The chain is built from TRBV19 and TRBJ1-1; no reliable D call. The germline V gene has CDR1 LNHDA and CDR2 SQIVND (reference sequence). Trimming took 0 bases from V and 3 from J, leaving 11 bases between them. This CDR3 is 15 amino acids long. DNA of the CDR3: TGTGCCAGTAGTATAGATCGGGGTGTTCACACTGAAGCTTTCTTT. Translation gives CASSIDRGVHTEAFF.

The V call is TRBV6-1, the J call TRBJ2-7; the D gene is possibly TRBD2 (7 bases). Deletions cut 1 base from V and 3 bases from J, with 19 bases between. There are 17 residues in the CDR3. CDR1 and CDR2 from the germline V gene are MNHNS and SASEGT. The CDR3 protein is CASSEEGRGLVSYEQYF. The CDR3 nucleotides are TGTGCCAGCAGTGAAGAAGGGCGGGGGCTTGTTAGCTACGAGCAGTACTTC.

The chain combines TRBV7-6 with TRBJ2-1; 13 nucleotides match TRBD2. The CDR3 contains 19 residues. CDR1 is SGHVS and CDR2 is FNYEAQ in the germline V gene. The trim removed 2 bases at V and 9 bases at J, leaving 16 bases unmatched. The CDR3 region is CASSLLGTSGTWESGEQFF. The CDR3 DNA sequence: TGTGCCAGCAGCTTACTAGGGACTAGCGGGACATGGGAAAGTGGTGAGCAGTTCTTC.

The rearrangement joins TRBV19 to TRBJ2-1; perhaps TRBD1 as D (5 bases). Germline assignment: CDR1 LNHDA and CDR2 SQIVND (reference sequence). Trimming took off 4 bases at V and 9 bases at J, with 13 bases between the two ends. The CDR3 has 13 amino acids. The CDR3 DNA is TGTGCCAGTAGTAGTGTCCAGGGCGGTGAGCAGTTCTTC. Amino acids: CASSSVQGGEQFF.

This clone was recorded once. The chain is built from TRBV7-9 and TRBJ1-2; D is ambiguous. Trimming took 2 bases from V and 0 from J, leaving 10 bases between them. Germline-derived CDR1 and CDR2 are SEHNR and FQNEAQ (reference sequence). This CDR3 has 15 amino acids. The DNA of the CDR3 is TGTGCCAGCAGCTTAACACCTGACACTAACTATGGCTACACCTTC. Translated, it gives CASSLTPDTNYGYTF.

In DNA form, the CDR3 reads TGTGCCAGCAGTTTATTGGGGACAGGGGGCCTTTCGGATCAGCCCCAGCATTTT. Encoded protein: CASSLLGTGGLSDQPQHF. The gene calls are TRBV28 and TRBJ1-5, with 12 bases identical to TRBD1. The CDR3 sequence is 18 residues long. V was clipped by 1 base and J by 5 bases; unmatched bases: 9. Germline assignment: CDR1 MDHEN and CDR2 SYDVKM.

This clone was seen once. The genes are TRBV21-1 and TRBJ2-7; the table gives TRBD1 as D, unverified against the DNA. TRBV21-1 is classified as a pseudogene. The CDR3 totals 14 residues. The chain's CDR3 is CASSSQGQGFEQYF. The CDR3 DNA follows: TGTGCCAGCAGCTCCCAGGGACAGGGATTCGAGCAGTACTTC.

The chain recombines TRBV10-1 with TRBJ1-1, with 8 bases aligning to TRBD1. J was trimmed by 3 bases and V by 3 bases; bases with no gene match: 12. The CDR3 is 17 residues long. The germline V gene has CDR1 WNHNN and CDR2 SYGVQD (reference sequence). The CDR3 DNA reads TGCGCCAGCAGTGAAGTCCGCAGGGGGCTCCCCCACACTGAAGCTTTCTTT. Its translation: CASSEVRRGLPHTEAFF.

This clone was recorded once. The V and J genes are TRBV2 and TRBJ1-5, with 10 bases identical to TRBD1. The germline V gene has CDR1 SNHLY and CDR2 FYNNEI. The trim removed 6 bases at V and 0 bases at J, leaving 8 bases unmatched. The CDR3 spans 17 residues. The CDR3 sequence: CASRPDRGRGSNQPQHF. CDR3 nucleotides: TGTGCCAGCAGGCCTGACAGGGGGCGCGGTAGCAATCAGCCCCAGCATTTT.

The CDR3: CASSRGGAEAFF. The CDR3 DNA sequence: TGTGCCAGCAGCCGGGGGGGGGCTGAAGCTTTCTTT. This rearrangement joins TRBV7-9 to TRBJ1-1; maybe TRBD1 (5 bases). This CDR3 is 12 amino acids long. Trimming took 5 bases from V and 6 from J, leaving 10 bases between them. Germline V lookup: CDR1 SEHNR, CDR2 FQNEAQ (reference sequence).

The genes are TRBV7-3 and TRBJ2-3; the match to TRBD2 covers 11 bases. There are 15 residues in the CDR3. Per the germline V gene, CDR1 is SGHTA and CDR2 is FQGTGA. Unmatched junction bases numbered 4, after V lost 3 bases and J lost 5 bases. CDR3 protein: CASSFSGGAGDTQYF. CDR3 in DNA: TGTGCCAGCAGCTTTAGCGGGGGGGCCGGAGATACGCAGTATTTT.

The V and J genes are TRBV6-1 and TRBJ2-5; TRBD2 agrees at 8 bases. Germline V lookup: CDR1 MNHNS, CDR2 SASEGT. The CDR3 is 14 residues long. With V trimmed by 6 bases and J by 5 bases, 8 bases remained unmatched. The CDR3 DNA follows: TGTGCCAGCAGCTCCGGGGGGGCCGGGGAGACCCAGTACTTC. It codes for CASSSGGAGETQYF.

This chain connects TRBV25-1 to TRBJ1-4; 9 bases line up with TRBD1. Looked up from germline, CDR1 is MGHDK and CDR2 is SYGVNS. This CDR3 has 17 amino acids. V was pared by 6 bases and J by 0 bases, with 8 bases of the junction left unmatched. The CDR3 is CASSLQGARATNEKLFF. The CDR3 DNA reads TGTGCCAGCAGCCTACAGGGGGCTCGTGCAACTAATGAAAAACTGTTTTTT. Variable domain in full (rest from reference TRBV25-1 and TRBJ1-4): EADIYQTPRYLVIGTGKKITLECSQTMGHDKMYWYQQDPGMELHLIHYSYGVNSTEKGDLSSESTVSRIRTEHFPLTLESARPSHTSQYLCASSLQGARATNEKLFFGSGTQLSVL.

The V gene is TRBV18, the J gene TRBJ2-7; D may be TRBD2 (5 bases). Trimming took off 3 bases at V and 9 bases at J, with 12 bases between the two ends. The CDR3 is 12 residues long. Germline lookup yields CDR1 KGHSH and CDR2 LQKENI. The CDR3 DNA sequence: TGTGCCAGCTCACCTCCAACTGGAGGGCAGTACTTC. It specifies CASSPPTGGQYF.

The rearrangement links TRBV7-7 to TRBJ2-1, with TRBD2 matching over 12 bases. Germline V gene data show CDR1 as SSHAT and CDR2 as FNYEAQ (reference sequence). The CDR3 is 15 amino acids. The V gene end was trimmed by 4 bases and the J gene end by 3 bases; junction bases not matched to a gene: 1. Written as DNA, the CDR3 is TGTGCCAGCAGCTCGGGACTAGCGGGCTACAATGAGCAGTTCTTC. This encodes CASSSGLAGYNEQFF.